One and the same sample provided the 27 T cell receptor beta chains below, sequenced in a study of regulatory T cells in long-lasting Graves disease. Time point denoted: newly diagnosed GD, antithyroid drugs for less than 3 months. Researchers made the TCR library from RNA that was extracted from PBMCs. Assembly of TCR beta libraries relied on iRepertoire HTBI primers together with Arm-PCR of CDR3 regions. TCRdb re-called the multiplex PCR reads through MiXCR, storing one row per CDR3 protein. This table holds about 540,000 distinct CDR3 sequences, 13% found once. The same sample was also used in a study of T cells in Graves' hyperthyroidism and ophthalmopathy.

Sequenced material: peripheral blood mononuclear cells (PBMCs), taken at new diagnosis, from a patient treated with antithyroid drugs. The receptors here all came from a man in his thirties or forties with Graves disease.

V usage is TRBV20-1 and J usage is TRBJ2-1; 12 bases are a match to TRBD2. V shed 6 bases and J 8 bases; nucleotides not matched to a gene: 8. The V gene's germline CDR1 is DFQATT and CDR2 SNEGSKA (reference sequence). The CDR3 contains 14 residues. CDR3 nucleotides: TGCAGTGCCGATCCGACTAGCGGGAGCGATGAGCAGTTCTTC. Protein product: CSADPTSGSDEQFF.

At least ten counts were recorded for this clonotype. This chain joins TRBV27 and TRBJ2-3; D remains unclear. CDR1 MNHEY and CDR2 SMNVEV come from the germline V gene (reference sequence). CDR3 length equals 16 residues. Trimming took off 5 bases at V and 0 bases at J, with 15 bases between the two ends. The CDR3 protein is CASSPYFLGSTDTQYF. CDR3 in DNA: TGTGCCAGCAGTCCCTACTTCTTGGGTAGCACAGATACGCAGTATTTT.

This rearrangement joins TRBV29-1 to TRBJ1-2; TRBD1 aligns across 8 bases. The CDR3 totals 12 residues. Per the germline V gene, CDR1 is SQVTM and CDR2 is ANQGSEA. Trimming at V came to 6 bases and at J to 6 bases, leaving 6 bases not matched to a gene. In nucleotides, the CDR3 is TGCAGCGTGAATACAGGGGGACATGGCTACACCTTC. Translated, it gives CSVNTGGHGYTF.

The CDR3 loop reads CASSPVVTGETQYF. The CDR3 nucleotides read TGTGCCAGCAGCCCCGTTGTGACCGGAGAGACCCAGTACTTC. The chain carries TRBV7-6 and TRBJ2-5; D remains unclear. Germline CDR1 and CDR2: SGHVS and FNYEAQ. Trimming left V 5 bases short and J 4 bases short, with 14 bases between. This CDR3 has 14 amino acids.

This clonotype was found many times. The rearrangement links TRBV28 to TRBJ1-4; 9 bases align to TRBD1. With 0 bases clipped from V and 0 bases from J, the junction kept 2 bases outside the gene matches. CDR1 is MDHEN, CDR2 SYDVKM, per germline. CDR3 length equals 17 residues. The CDR3 DNA reads TGTGCCAGCAGTTTATGGGGGACAGGGCCAACTAATGAAAAACTGTTTTTT. Translated: CASSLWGTGPTNEKLFF.

V is TRBV29-1 and J is TRBJ1-2; 8 bases are shared with TRBD1. V dropped 5 bases and J dropped 6; count of bases not matched to a gene: 2. CDR3 length equals 11 residues. Germline CDR1 SQVTM, CDR2 ANQGSEA. The CDR3 DNA follows: TGCAGCGTTCACAGGGGGAATGGCTACACCTTC. Its protein is CSVHRGNGYTF.

In the case of this clonotype: Given a much more abundant clone one base away, this may be a read error. This chain connects TRBV6-5 to TRBJ2-1; TRBD2 aligns across 8 bases. The V gene's germline CDR1 is MNHEY and CDR2 SVGAGI. The CDR3 spans 15 residues. The J segment lost 8 bases and the V segment lost 2 bases, leaving 8 bases of the junction unmatched. DNA of the CDR3: TGTGCCAGCAGTTACACGGGAGGGCCGGGGGATGAGCAGTTCTTC. It encodes CASSYTGGPGDEQFF.

This clonotype was counted ten times or more. This chain links TRBV7-2 with TRBJ2-5; no clear D. Germline V gives CDR1 SGHTA, CDR2 FQGNSA. This CDR3 spans 17 amino acids. V gave up 5 bases and J gave up 8 bases, with 27 bases separating them. The CDR3 is CASSRSVSGGLWGTQYF. CDR3 in DNA: TGTGCCAGCAGCCGCTCCGTCTCAGGCGGTCTCTGGGGTACCCAGTACTTC.

As concerns this clonotype: It may be a read error: a sequence one base away is much more abundant. The V gene is TRBV7-7, the J gene TRBJ2-5; D not resolved. With 5 bases removed from V and 11 bases from J, the gap between germline ends came to 24 bases. This CDR3 comprises 15 residues. Germline lookup yields CDR1 SSHAT and CDR2 FNYEAQ (reference sequence). The CDR3 region has the DNA TGTGCCAGCAGCATGGACGCAAGCTCCTACAATGAGCAGTACTTC. Its protein product is CASSMDASSYNEQYF. Full variable domain (missing parts from reference TRBV7-7 and TRBJ2-5): GAGVSQSPRYKVTKRGQDVTLRCDPISSHATLYWYQQALGQGPEFLTYFNYEAQPDKSGLPSDRFSAERPEGSISTLTIQRTEQRDSAMYRCASSMDASSYNEQYFGPGTRLLVL.

The table lists this clonotype with many counts. The J gene is TRBJ1-1, the V gene TRBV5-1; D remains unclear. The CDR3 runs 15 residues. The ends were cut back, 4 bases at V and 1 base at J, with 14 bases in the middle. Germline lookup yields CDR1 SGHRS and CDR2 YFSETQ. CDR3: CASSLLVGRNTEAFF. CDR3 bases: TGCGCCAGCAGCCTCTTGGTGGGGAGGAACACTGAAGCTTTCTTT.

The gene calls are TRBV20-1 and TRBJ1-2; D might be TRBD1 (5 bases). V was shortened by 6 bases and J by 10 bases, with 15 bases between the two germline ends. CDR3 length: 11 amino acids. CDR1 and CDR2 from the germline V gene are DFQATT and SNEGSKA (reference sequence). The CDR3 reads CSARDRFDYTF. The CDR3, as DNA: TGCAGTGCCCGGGACCGTTTTGACTACACCTTC.

This chain joins TRBV18 and TRBJ2-2; D is ambiguous. Germline values: CDR1 KGHSH, CDR2 LQKENI. Trimming took 3 bases from V and 4 from J, leaving 9 bases between them. The CDR3 spans 14 residues. The CDR3 DNA reads as TGTGCCAGCTCACCTTCGTGGGGCACCGGGGAGCTGTTTTTT. This sequence encodes CASSPSWGTGELFF.

This clonotype was seen repeatedly, ten times or more. The rearrangement joins TRBV11-2 to TRBJ1-1, with D perhaps TRBD1 (6 bases). Trimming pared 6 bases from V and 6 bases from J, leaving 14 bases between. CDR3 size: 13 residues. Germline values: CDR1 SGHAT, CDR2 FQNNGV. The DNA of the CDR3 is TGTGCCAGCAGTCAACAGGGCTCCGCTGAAGCTTTCTTT. Its translation is CASSQQGSAEAFF.

This clonotype came up many times. The chain couples TRBV2 to TRBJ2-5; unclear D gene. V was pared by 10 bases and J by 7 bases, with 16 bases between. The CDR3 extends over 12 amino acids. Germline-derived CDR1 and CDR2 are SNHLY and FYNNEI. The CDR3 spells CATLNRVWTQYF. The CDR3 coding sequence is TGTGCCACCCTTAATAGGGTGTGGACCCAGTACTTC. The variable domain in full, with the rest retrieved from reference TRBV2 and TRBJ2-5, is EPEVTQTPSHQVTQMGQEVILRCVPISNHLYFYWYRQILGQKVEFLVSFYNNEISEKSEIFDDQFSVERPDGSNFTLKIRSTKLEDSAMYFCATLNRVWTQYFGPGTRLLVL.

Many counts were recorded for this clonotype. CDR3 protein: CSVVGGYSIQYF. The CDR3 bases are TGCAGCGTGGTGGGGGGGTATAGCATTCAGTACTTC. This chain joins TRBV29-1 and TRBJ2-4; 7 bases agree with TRBD2. J was trimmed by 9 bases and V by 6 bases; bases with no gene match: 8. There are 12 residues in the CDR3. Looked up from germline, CDR1 is SQVTM and CDR2 is ANQGSEA. The full variable domain, in which reference TRBV29-1 and TRBJ2-4 provide the parts outside the CDR3, is SAVISQKPSRDICQRGTSLTIQCQVDSQVTMMFWYRQQPGQSLTLIATANQGSEATYESGFVIDKFPISRPNLTFSTLTVSNMSPEDSSIYLCSVVGGYSIQYFGAGTRLSVL.

This clonotype has ten or more counts. The chain recombines TRBV20-1 with TRBJ1-1, with TRBD1 matching over 7 bases. CDR1 is DFQATT and CDR2 is SNEGSKA in the germline V gene (reference sequence). CDR3 length equals 12 residues. The V gene end was trimmed by 5 bases and the J gene end by 4 bases; junction bases not matched to a gene: 4. CDR3 residues: CSASDRATEAFF. CDR3 DNA: TGCAGTGCTTCCGACAGGGCCACTGAAGCTTTCTTT.

This clonotype showed up just a few times. The chain is built from TRBV7-8 and TRBJ2-5; 14 positions agree with TRBD2. V dropped 4 bases and J dropped 5; count of bases not matched to a gene: 12. Germline assignment: CDR1 SGHVS and CDR2 FQNEAQ. The CDR3 covers 18 residues. The CDR3, as DNA: TGTGCCAGCAGCTCCCTGACTAGCGGGAGGGCCAAAGGGGAGACCCAGTACTTC. It encodes CASSSLTSGRAKGETQYF.

The chain has TRBV12-5 and TRBJ1-5, with TRBD1 matching over 7 bases. V lost 1 base and J lost 3; bases outside the gene matches: 9. The germline gives CDR1 LGHNT, CDR2 FRNRAP. This CDR3 is 17 amino acids long. The CDR3 spells CASGLASTGALNQPQHF. Here the CDR3 DNA reads TGTGCTAGTGGTTTGGCCTCCACAGGGGCCCTCAATCAGCCCCAGCATTTT.

This clonotype was seen ten or more times. The chain has TRBV2 and TRBJ2-3, with D hard to call. The CDR3 runs 14 residues. Looked up from germline, CDR1 is SNHLY and CDR2 is FYNNEI. V shed 9 bases and J shed 2 bases, with 15 bases lying between them. The CDR3 bases are TGTGCCAGGCGACGAAGAGAGCCCACAGATACGCAGTATTTT. Residues: CARRRREPTDTQYF.

This clonotype was seen at least ten times. The J gene is TRBJ1-4, the V gene TRBV27; the D is unclear. V was clipped by 3 bases and J by 8 bases, with 13 bases between them. In germline, CDR1 is MNHEY, CDR2 SMNVEV (reference sequence). The CDR3 has 14 residues. In DNA form, the CDR3 reads TGTGCCAGCAGTTTGTGGGAGGGTGGCGAAAAACTGTTTTTT. Protein product: CASSLWEGGEKLFF.

This clonotype was counted many times. The V call is TRBV7-9, the J call TRBJ2-7, with 8 positions matching TRBD1. Germline trimming cut 0 bases from V and 3 bases from J; bases unmatched to any gene: 4. Germline assignment: CDR1 SEHNR and CDR2 FQNEAQ (reference sequence). The CDR3 runs 15 residues. CDR3 region: CASSLAGTGVYEQYF. The CDR3 DNA is TGTGCCAGCAGCTTAGCCGGGACAGGAGTCTACGAGCAGTACTTC.

The chain links TRBV27 to TRBJ2-7; D is possibly TRBD2 (6 bases). The V end lost 8 bases, the J end lost 6 bases, and 17 bases lay between the germline ends. The germline CDR1 and CDR2 sequences are MNHEY and SMNVEV (reference sequence). The CDR3 has 13 amino acids. In DNA, the CDR3 is TGTGCCAGCGGGGGGTTGGGCCACATCGAGCAGTACTTC. This encodes CASGGLGHIEQYF.

This clonotype has ten or more counts. The V call is TRBV12-3 or TRBV12-4, the J call TRBJ1-5; D is possibly TRBD1 (6 bases). CDR3 length equals 13 residues. Trimming stripped 6 bases from V and 8 bases from J, with 14 bases between. The CDR3 spells CASSPGGLEPQHF. CDR3 in DNA: TGTGCCAGCAGCCCCGGGGGGCTGGAGCCCCAGCATTTT.

The sample holds many counts of this clonotype. It differs at one base from a far larger clone, so likely a read error. The J gene is TRBJ2-1, the V gene TRBV3-1; D is uncertain. Trimming took off 2 bases at V and 8 bases at J, with 4 bases between the two ends. Per germline, CDR1 LGHDT and CDR2 YNNKEL (reference sequence). CDR3 size: 11 residues. The CDR3 is CASSQRDEQFF. CDR3 DNA sequence: TGTGCCAGCAGCCAAAGGGATGAGCAGTTCTTC.

Details on this clonotype: Possible read error: a much larger clone is one base away. The V and J genes are TRBV2 and TRBJ2-7; D gene ambiguous. The J call may be in error: the DNA end matches TRBJ2-1 better. This CDR3 contains 13 residues. The germline CDR1 and CDR2 sequences are SNHLY and FYNNEI. For the CDR3, the DNA is TGTGCCAGCATGAGAGAACTGAGCTACGAGCAGTTCTTC. Its translation is CASMRELSYEQFF.

This clonotype came up many times. The CDR3 DNA reads TGTGCCAGCAGCCCCCCACGGGGCGGGAAAGAGACCCAGTACTTC. The encoded protein is CASSPPRGGKETQYF. This chain uses TRBV7-9 with TRBJ2-5, with a tentative D call TRBD2 (6 bases). CDR3 length equals 15 residues. Germline V gene sequence: CDR1 SEHNR, CDR2 FQNEAQ (reference sequence). Trimming cost V 5 bases and J 3 bases, with 16 bases left between them.

In this sample, this clonotype turned up many times. This sequence joins TRBV5-1 and TRBJ1-1; possibly TRBD1 for D (6 bases). CDR3 size: 13 residues. Germline lookup yields CDR1 SGHRS and CDR2 YFSETQ. Trimming took off 0 bases at V and 4 bases at J, with 7 bases between the two ends. This CDR3 reads CASSLDRATEAFF. CDR3 coding DNA: TGCGCCAGCAGCTTGGACAGGGCCACTGAAGCTTTCTTT.